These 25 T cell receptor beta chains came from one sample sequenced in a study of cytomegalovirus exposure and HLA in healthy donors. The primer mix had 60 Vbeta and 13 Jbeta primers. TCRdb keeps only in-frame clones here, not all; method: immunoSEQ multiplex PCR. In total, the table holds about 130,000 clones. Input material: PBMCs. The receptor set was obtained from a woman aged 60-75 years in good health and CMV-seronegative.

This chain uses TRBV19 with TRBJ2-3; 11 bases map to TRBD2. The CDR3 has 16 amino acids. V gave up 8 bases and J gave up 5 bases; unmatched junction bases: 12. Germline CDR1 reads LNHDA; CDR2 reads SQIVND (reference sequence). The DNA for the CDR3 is TGTGCCAGTCAACCTCGAGGGACTAGCGGCCTAGATACGCAGTATTTT. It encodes CASQPRGTSGLDTQYF.

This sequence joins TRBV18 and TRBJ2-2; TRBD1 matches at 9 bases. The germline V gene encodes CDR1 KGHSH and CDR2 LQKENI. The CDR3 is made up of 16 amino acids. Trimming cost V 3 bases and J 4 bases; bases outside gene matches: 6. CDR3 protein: CASSPPGTGSTGELFF. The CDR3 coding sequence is TGTGCCAGCTCACCCCCCGGGACAGGGTCCACCGGGGAGCTGTTTTTT.

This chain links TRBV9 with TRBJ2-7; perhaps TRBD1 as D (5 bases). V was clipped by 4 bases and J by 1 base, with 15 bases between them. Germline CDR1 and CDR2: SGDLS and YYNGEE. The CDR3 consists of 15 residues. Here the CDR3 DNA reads TGTGCCAGCAGCTCAACGCCGACAGCTTCCTACGAGCAGTACTTC. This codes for CASSSTPTASYEQYF.

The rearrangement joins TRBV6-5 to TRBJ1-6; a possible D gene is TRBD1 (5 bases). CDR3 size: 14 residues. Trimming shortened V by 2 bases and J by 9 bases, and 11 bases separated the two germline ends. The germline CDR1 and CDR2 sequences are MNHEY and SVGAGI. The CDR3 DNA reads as TGTGCCAGCAGTTACGGGGGGAGAGGTTCACCCCTCCACTTT. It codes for CASSYGGRGSPLHF.

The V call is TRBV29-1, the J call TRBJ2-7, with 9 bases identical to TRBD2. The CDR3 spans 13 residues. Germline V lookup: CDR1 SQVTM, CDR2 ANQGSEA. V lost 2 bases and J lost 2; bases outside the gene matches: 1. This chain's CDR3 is CSVEIAGAYEQYF. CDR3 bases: TGCAGCGTTGAAATAGCGGGAGCCTACGAGCAGTACTTC.

In DNA form, the CDR3 reads TGTGCCAGCAGTGATCAGGGGGCGTACTATGGCTACACCTTC. Translating it yields CASSDQGAYYGYTF. The gene calls are TRBV2 and TRBJ1-2, with 8 nucleotides matching TRBD1. CDR3 length equals 14 residues. Germline CDR1 SNHLY, CDR2 FYNNEI. The trim removed 3 bases at V and 3 bases at J, leaving 3 bases unmatched.

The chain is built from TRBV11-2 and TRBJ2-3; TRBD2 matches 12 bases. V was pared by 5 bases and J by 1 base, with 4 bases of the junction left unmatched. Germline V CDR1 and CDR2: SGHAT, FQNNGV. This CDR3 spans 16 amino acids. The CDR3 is CASSTRLAGGTDTQYF. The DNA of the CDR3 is TGTGCCAGCAGCACCCGACTAGCGGGAGGCACAGATACGCAGTATTTT.

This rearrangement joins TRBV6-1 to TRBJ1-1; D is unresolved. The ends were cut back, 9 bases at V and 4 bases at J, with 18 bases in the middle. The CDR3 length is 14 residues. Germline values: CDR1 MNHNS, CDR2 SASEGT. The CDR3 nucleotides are TGTGCCAGTCATCGACTCGGCTCGGCCACTGAAGCTTTCTTT. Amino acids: CASHRLGSATEAFF.

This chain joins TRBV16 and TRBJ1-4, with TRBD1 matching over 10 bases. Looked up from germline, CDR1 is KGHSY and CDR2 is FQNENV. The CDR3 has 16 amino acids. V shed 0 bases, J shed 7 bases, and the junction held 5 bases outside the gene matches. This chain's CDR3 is CASSQSIGQGVEKLFF. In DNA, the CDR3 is TGTGCCAGCAGCCAATCGATCGGACAGGGGGTTGAAAAACTGTTTTTT.

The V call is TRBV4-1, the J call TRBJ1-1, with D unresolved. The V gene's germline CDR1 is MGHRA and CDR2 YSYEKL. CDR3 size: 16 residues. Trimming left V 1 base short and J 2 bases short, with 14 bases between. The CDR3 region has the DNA TGCGCCAGCAGCCAAGTGGCAGCAGACTTTAACACTGAAGCTTTCTTT. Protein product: CASSQVAADFNTEAFF.

CDR3 in amino acids: CSVAGLAYEQYF. As DNA, the CDR3 is TGCAGCGTCGCGGGACTAGCCTACGAGCAGTACTTC. The V and J genes are TRBV29-1 and TRBJ2-7; 8 bases are shared with TRBD2. CDR1 is SQVTM and CDR2 is ANQGSEA in the germline V gene. The CDR3 has 12 residues. V was pared by 6 bases and J by 2 bases, with 3 bases of the junction left unmatched.

CDR3 DNA: TGCGCCAGCAGCCAAGTCCGCTCGACTGCTTTCTTT. The encoded protein is CASSQVRSTAFF. The genes are TRBV4-1 and TRBJ1-1; D gene unclear. The CDR3 is 12 residues long. V was trimmed by 1 base and J by 11 bases, leaving 11 bases between them. Germline V lookup: CDR1 MGHRA, CDR2 YSYEKL.

The CDR3, as DNA: TGCGCCAGCAGCCTCGGGACAGCAGCCTACAATGAGCAGTTCTTC. This sequence encodes CASSLGTAAYNEQFF. The chain recombines TRBV5-1 with TRBJ2-1; 7 bases are a match to TRBD1. V trimming: 4 bases; J trimming: 2 bases; junction bases outside the gene matches: 6. Germline CDR1 is SGHRS and CDR2 is YFSETQ. The CDR3 is 15 amino acids.

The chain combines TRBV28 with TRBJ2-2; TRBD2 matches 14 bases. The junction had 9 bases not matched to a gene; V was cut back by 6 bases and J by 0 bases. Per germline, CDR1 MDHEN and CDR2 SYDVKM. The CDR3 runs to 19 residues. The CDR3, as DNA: TGTGCCAGCAGATCCGGACTAGCGGGAGGCCTTTCGAACACCGGGGAGCTGTTTTTT. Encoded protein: CASRSGLAGGLSNTGELFF.

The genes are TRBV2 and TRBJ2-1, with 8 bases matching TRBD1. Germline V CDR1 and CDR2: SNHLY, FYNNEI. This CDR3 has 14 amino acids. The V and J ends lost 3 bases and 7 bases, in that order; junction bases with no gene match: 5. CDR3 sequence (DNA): TGTGCCAGCAGTGAGAGGACAGGGAGTAATGAGCAGTTCTTC. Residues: CASSERTGSNEQFF.

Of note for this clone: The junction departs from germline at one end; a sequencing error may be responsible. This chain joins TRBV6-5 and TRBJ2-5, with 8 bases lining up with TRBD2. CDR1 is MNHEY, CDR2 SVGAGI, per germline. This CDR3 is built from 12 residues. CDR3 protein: CASSPMNGGAHF. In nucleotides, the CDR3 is TGTGCCAGCAGTCCTATGAACGGGGGGGCCCACTTC.

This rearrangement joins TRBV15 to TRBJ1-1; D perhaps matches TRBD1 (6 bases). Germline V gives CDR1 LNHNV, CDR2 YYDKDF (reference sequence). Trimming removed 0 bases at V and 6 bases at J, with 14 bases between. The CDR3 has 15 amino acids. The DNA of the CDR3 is TGTGCCACCAGCAGAGATAGCCAGGGGAGAGCTGAAGCTTTCTTT. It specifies CATSRDSQGRAEAFF.

CDR3 residues: CASSFAASYEQYF. As DNA, the CDR3 is TGTGCCAGCAGTTTCGCGGCATCCTACGAGCAGTACTTC. This chain connects TRBV28 to TRBJ2-7; D is ambiguous. This CDR3 contains 13 residues. Trimming stripped 3 bases from V and 1 base from J, with 7 bases between. CDR1 is MDHEN and CDR2 is SYDVKM in the germline V gene.

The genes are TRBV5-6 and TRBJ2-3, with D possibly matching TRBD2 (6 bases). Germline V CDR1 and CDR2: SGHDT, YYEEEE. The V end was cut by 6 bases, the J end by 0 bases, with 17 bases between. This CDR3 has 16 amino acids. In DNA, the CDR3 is TGTGCCAGCATCCCCTTTAGGAGGGTGAGCACAGATACGCAGTATTTT. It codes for CASIPFRRVSTDTQYF.

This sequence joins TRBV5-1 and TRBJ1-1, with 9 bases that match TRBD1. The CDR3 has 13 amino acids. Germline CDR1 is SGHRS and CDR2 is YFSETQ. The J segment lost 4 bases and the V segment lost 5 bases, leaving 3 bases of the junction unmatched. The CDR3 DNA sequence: TGCGCCAGCAGTTTGACAGGGGGCACTGAAGCTTTCTTT. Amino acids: CASSLTGGTEAFF.

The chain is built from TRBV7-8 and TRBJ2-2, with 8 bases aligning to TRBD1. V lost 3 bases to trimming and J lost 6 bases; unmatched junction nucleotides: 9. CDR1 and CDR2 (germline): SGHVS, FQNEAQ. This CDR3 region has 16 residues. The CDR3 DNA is TGTGCCAGCAGCTTCACAGGGGGGAGTAGGGCCGGGGAGCTGTTTTTT. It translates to CASSFTGGSRAGELFF. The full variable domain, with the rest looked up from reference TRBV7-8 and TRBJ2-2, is GAGVSQSPRYKVAKRGQDVALRCDPISGHVSLFWYQQALGQGPEFLTYFQNEAQLDKSGLPSDRFFAERPEGSVSTLKIQRTQQEDSAVYLCASSFTGGSRAGELFFGEGSRLTVL.

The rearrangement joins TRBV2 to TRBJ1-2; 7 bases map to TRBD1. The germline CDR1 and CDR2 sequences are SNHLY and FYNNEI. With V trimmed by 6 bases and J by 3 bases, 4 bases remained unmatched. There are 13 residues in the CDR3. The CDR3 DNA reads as TGTGCCAGCAGCCTGGGACAGTACTATGGCTACACCTTC. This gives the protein CASSLGQYYGYTF.

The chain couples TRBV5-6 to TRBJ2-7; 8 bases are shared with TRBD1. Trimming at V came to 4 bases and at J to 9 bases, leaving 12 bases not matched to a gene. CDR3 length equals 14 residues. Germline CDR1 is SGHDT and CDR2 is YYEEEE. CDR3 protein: CASSRGQGTRVQYF. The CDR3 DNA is TGTGCCAGCAGCCGAGGACAGGGAACACGAGTGCAGTACTTC.

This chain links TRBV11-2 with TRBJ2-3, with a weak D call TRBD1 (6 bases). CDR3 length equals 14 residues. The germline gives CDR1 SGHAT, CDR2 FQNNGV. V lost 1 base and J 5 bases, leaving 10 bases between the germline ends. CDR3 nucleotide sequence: TGTGCCAGCAGCTTAGGGGGGCCGGGAGATACGCAGTATTTT. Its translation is CASSLGGPGDTQYF.

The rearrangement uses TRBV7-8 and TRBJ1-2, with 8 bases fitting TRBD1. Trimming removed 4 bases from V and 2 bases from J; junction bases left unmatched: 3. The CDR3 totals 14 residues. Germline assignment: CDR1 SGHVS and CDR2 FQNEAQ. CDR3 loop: CASSSRTGNYGYTF. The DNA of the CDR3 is TGTGCCAGCAGCTCACGGACAGGGAACTATGGCTACACCTTC.